These 26 T cell receptor beta chains were all obtained from the same sample, sequenced in a study of esophageal squamous cell carcinoma under preoperative chemotherapy. TCRdb called the PCR reads again in MiXCR, with one record for every CDR3 protein. The sample gives about 15,000 distinct CDR3 sequences, 60% of which show up once; 53% is in the top ten. Regarding time point: before preoperative PTX-NDP chemotherapy. Sampling was carried out from a patient given preoperative chemotherapy. The receptors derive from a human donor with esophageal squamous cell carcinoma. The donor label of this sample is uncertain.

The CDR3 is CASSLGLAGGPGNEQYF. CDR3 nucleotides: TGTGCCAGCAGTTTGGGACTAGCGGGGGGGCCGGGGAATGAGCAGTACTTC. The chain joins TRBV6-5 to TRBJ2-5; TRBD2 matches 16 bases. The trim removed 4 bases at V and 11 bases at J, leaving 13 bases unmatched. CDR1 MNHEY and CDR2 SVGAGI come from the germline V gene. The CDR3 extends over 17 amino acids.

The chain couples TRBV7-2 to TRBJ2-5; 9 nucleotides line up with TRBD2. The DNA end favors TRBJ2-7, so the J call may be wrong. This CDR3 has 14 residues. CDR1 is SGHTA, CDR2 FQGNSA, per germline. CDR3 protein: CASSFQAGGYEQYF. CDR3 coding DNA: TGTGCCAGCAGCTTCCAAGCGGGAGGCTACGAGCAGTACTTC.

Concerning this clonotype: At one boundary the junction diverges from the germline segment, which might be a read error. This chain links TRBV6-1 with TRBJ2-5; 8 nucleotides match TRBD2. Germline assignment: CDR1 MNHNS and CDR2 SASEGT. The CDR3 runs 16 residues. The CDR3 DNA reads TGTGCCAGCGGGGGGCACGGGGGGGGCGGGGCAGAGACGCAGTATTTC. Protein: CASGGHGGGGAETQYF.

This chain uses TRBV6-1 with TRBJ2-1, with 9 positions matching TRBD2. The J call may be faulty, since TRBJ2-5 better matches the DNA end. Germline CDR1 and CDR2: MNHNS and SASEGT. The length of the CDR3 is 14 residues. The CDR3 sequence is CASSGLADTETQYF. For the CDR3, the DNA is TGTGCCAGCAGTGGACTAGCGGACACAGAGACCCAGTACTTC.

The chain employs TRBV4-1 and TRBJ2-5; possible D gene TRBD1, 6 bases. CDR1 is MGHRA, CDR2 YSYEKL, per germline. V shed 1 base and J shed 2 bases, with 11 bases lying between them. The CDR3 consists of 15 residues. CDR3 nucleotides: TGCGCCAGCAGCCAAGGAGGGGGACCGCAAGAGACCCAGTACTTC. It encodes CASSQGGGPQETQYF.

This clonotype was picked up a small number of times. The J gene is TRBJ2-3, the V gene TRBV27; TRBD2 might be the D (6 bases). The V gene's germline CDR1 is MNHEY and CDR2 SMNVEV (reference sequence). The CDR3 is made up of 15 amino acids. V dropped 8 bases and J dropped 1 base, with 16 bases sitting between them. The CDR3 loop reads CASGPGTSRTDTQYF. The CDR3 DNA reads as TGTGCCAGCGGCCCCGGGACTTCACGCACAGATACGCAGTATTTT.

This clonotype was seen at least ten times. The chain carries TRBV6-1 and TRBJ1-3; TRBD1 is a possible D gene (5 bases). CDR3 length: 16 residues. The ends were cut back, 0 bases at V and 1 base at J, with 10 bases in the middle. Germline-derived CDR1 and CDR2 are MNHNS and SASEGT. The CDR3 region has the DNA TGTGCCAGCAGTGAAGCGACAGCTGGATCTGGAAACACCATATATTTT. Protein: CASSEATAGSGNTIYF.

The gene calls are TRBV11-2 and TRBJ2-4; D remains unclear. The CDR3 has 17 amino acids. Germline V gives CDR1 SGHAT, CDR2 FQNNGV. The V end was cut by 0 bases, the J end by 4 bases, with 16 bases between. The CDR3 region has the DNA TGTGCCAGCAGCTTAGATCTGGAGATCCCCCCAAAAAACATTCAGTACTTC. Translation gives CASSLDLEIPPKNIQYF. Variable domain in full (rest from reference TRBV11-2 and TRBJ2-4): EAGVAQSPRYKIIEKRQSVAFWCNPISGHATLYWYQQILGQGPKLLIQFQNNGVVDDSQLPKDRFSAERLKGVDSTLKIQPAKLEDSAVYLCASSLDLEIPPKNIQYFGAGTRLSVL.

The chain carries TRBV6-1 and TRBJ2-1, with a tentative D call TRBD1 (5 bases). The DNA matches TRBJ2-7 better at its end, which makes the J call doubtful. The CDR3 consists of 16 residues. CDR1 is MNHNS, CDR2 SASEGT, per germline. CDR3 amino acids: CASKAATGPSYNEQYF. In nucleotides, the CDR3 is TGTGCCAGCAAAGCTGCAACAGGACCCTCCTACAATGAGCAGTACTTC.

This clonotype was seen a single time. This rearrangement joins TRBV6-1 to TRBJ2-2; D is possibly TRBD1 (5 bases). Trimming took 2 bases from V and 2 from J, leaving 15 bases between them. CDR1 and CDR2 from the germline V gene are MNHNS and SASEGT. The length of the CDR3 is 17 residues. CDR3 sequence reads: CASSEFGVGANTGELFF. CDR3 DNA sequence: TGTGCCAGCAGTGAATTCGGCGTAGGGGCCAACACCGGGGAGCTGTTTTTT.

This clonotype was recorded many times. V and J are TRBV10-1 and TRBJ2-3; no clear D gene. The CDR3 loop spans 14 amino acids. Germline values: CDR1 WNHNN, CDR2 SYGVQD (reference sequence). The V end was cut by 2 bases, the J end by 1 base, with 7 bases between. In DNA form, the CDR3 reads TGCGCCAGCAGTGAGGGTATAGGCACAGATACGCAGTATTTT. It is translated as CASSEGIGTDTQYF.

This clonotype was detected many times. V gene TRBV6-1 combines with J gene TRBJ2-1; 9 bases map to TRBD1. This CDR3 region has 14 residues. Per germline, CDR1 MNHNS and CDR2 SASEGT. Germline trimming cut 6 bases from V and 10 bases from J; bases unmatched to any gene: 10. CDR3 region: CASRIDRGTYEQFF. The CDR3 coding sequence is TGTGCCAGCAGGATAGACAGGGGGACCTACGAGCAGTTCTTC.

CDR3 protein: CASSPIYNSPLHF. CDR3 DNA: TGTGCCAGCAGTCCCATTTATAATTCACCCCTCCACTTT. V gene TRBV27 combines with J gene TRBJ1-6; D is unresolved. This CDR3 has 13 amino acids. Germline V gene sequence: CDR1 MNHEY, CDR2 SMNVEV (reference sequence). Trimming took 5 bases from V and 4 from J, leaving 6 bases between them.

The sample holds a few counts of this clonotype. The V gene is TRBV29-1, the J gene TRBJ2-1; TRBD1 aligns across 8 bases. The CDR3 is 14 residues long. The V segment lost 7 bases and the J segment 4 bases; nucleotides outside the gene matches: 9. Germline-derived CDR1 and CDR2 are SQVTM and ANQGSEA. The CDR3: CSARPGQEYNEQFF. The DNA for the CDR3 is TGCAGCGCCAGACCGGGACAGGAGTACAATGAGCAGTTCTTC.

V usage is TRBV6-1 and J usage is TRBJ1-5; 8 positions agree with TRBD1. This CDR3 is built from 15 residues. CDR1 and CDR2 (germline): MNHNS, SASEGT. With 6 bases clipped from V and 0 bases from J, the junction kept 4 bases outside the gene matches. In DNA, the CDR3 is TGTGCCAGCAGACCGACAGGGGTTAGCAATCAGCCCCAGCATTTT. It encodes CASRPTGVSNQPQHF.

This sequence joins TRBV27 and TRBJ2-1; 9 bases are a match to TRBD2. The junction had 15 bases not matched to a gene; V was cut back by 2 bases and J by 7 bases. Germline CDR1 reads MNHEY; CDR2 reads SMNVEV (reference sequence). The CDR3 consists of 18 residues. As DNA, the CDR3 is TGTGCCAGCAGTTTAAGGGCAACGGGCGGGAGGGCCAGTAATGAGCAGTTCTTC. Translated: CASSLRATGGRASNEQFF.

This clonotype was recorded many times. V usage is TRBV6-1 and J usage is TRBJ2-1; D might be TRBD1 or TRBD2, each matching 6 bases. Germline V lookup: CDR1 MNHNS, CDR2 SASEGT. V was trimmed by 5 bases and J by 6 bases, leaving 11 bases between them. This CDR3 contains 13 residues. The CDR3 loop is CASSRTAGNEQFF. The CDR3 DNA is TGTGCCAGCAGTAGGACAGCGGGCAATGAGCAGTTCTTC.

This sequence joins TRBV7-2 and TRBJ2-4; 7 nucleotides line up with TRBD2. V shed 5 bases, J shed 8 bases, and the junction held 12 bases outside the gene matches. CDR3 length: 15 residues. CDR1 SGHTA and CDR2 FQGNSA come from the germline V gene. The CDR3 reads CASSRGVRGTDIQYF. CDR3 bases: TGTGCCAGCAGCCGGGGGGTGCGAGGCACAGACATTCAGTACTTC. Together with reference TRBV7-2 and TRBJ2-4, the CDR3 gives the full variable domain: GAGVSQSPSNKVTEKGKDVELRCDPISGHTALYWYRQSLGQGLEFLIYFQGNSAPDKSGLPSDRFSAERTGGSVSTLTIQRTQQEDSAVYLCASSRGVRGTDIQYFGAGTRLSVL.

As regards this clonotype: At one boundary the junction diverges from the germline segment, which might be a read error. The chain combines TRBV6-1 with TRBJ2-3; tentatively, D is TRBD2 (6 bases). The CDR3 consists of 16 residues. From germline, CDR1 is MNHNS and CDR2 SASEGT. CDR3 residues: CASGEGVEGAQDTQYF. The CDR3 bases are TGTGCCAGCGGGGAAGGTGTGGAGGGTGCCCAAGATACGCAGTATTTC.

V usage is TRBV10-3 and J usage is TRBJ2-6, with 11 bases lining up with TRBD2. The J call may be faulty, since TRBJ2-1 better matches the DNA end. Germline V gives CDR1 ENHRY, CDR2 SYGVKD. The CDR3 consists of 13 residues. Here the CDR3 reads CATATSGGNEQFF. The CDR3, as DNA: TGTGCCACCGCCACTAGCGGGGGCAATGAGCAGTTCTTC.

The gene calls are TRBV6-1 and TRBJ2-1, with no clear D. This CDR3 has 15 residues. Trimming took 1 base from V and 0 from J, leaving 7 bases between them. Germline V gene lookup returns CDR1 MNHNS and CDR2 SASEGT. CDR3 sequence (DNA): TGTGCCAGCAGTGAAGAGGCAGGCTCCTACAATGAGCAGTTCTTC. Protein: CASSEEAGSYNEQFF.

This clonotype was seen more than once but under ten times. DNA of the CDR3: TGTGCCAGCACTAAGACGGGACAGCAAGAGACCCAGTACTTC. Its translation: CASTKTGQQETQYF. The gene calls are TRBV6-1 and TRBJ2-1; 7 nucleotides line up with TRBD1. Near its end, the DNA agrees better with TRBJ2-5, so the J call may be wrong. The CDR3 covers 14 residues. The V gene's germline CDR1 is MNHNS and CDR2 SASEGT.

The chain has TRBV6-1 and TRBJ2-1; 7 positions agree with TRBD1. Germline V gene lookup returns CDR1 MNHNS and CDR2 SASEGT. The CDR3 length is 15 residues. The ends lost 6 bases at V and 13 bases at J; junction bases unmatched: 18. Here the CDR3 DNA reads TGTGCCAGCAGAATGACAGGGCTGACCAAAAACATTCAGTTCTTC. It specifies CASRMTGLTKNIQFF.

This chain connects TRBV6-1 to TRBJ2-4, with D perhaps given as TRBD1 or TRBD2 (5 bases each). Matching the DNA end better, TRBJ2-3 makes the J call doubtful. Germline V lookup: CDR1 MNHNS, CDR2 SASEGT. This CDR3 region has 15 residues. The CDR3 DNA follows: TGTGCCAGCAGTCCGGGGCTAGGAGGCATTGAGACGCAGTATTTT. It specifies CASSPGLGGIETQYF.

The CDR3 bases are TGTGCCAGCAGCTCCACTAGCGGTCTCCTATCCTACAATGAGCAGTTCTTC. It yields the protein CASSSTSGLLSYNEQFF. The chain links TRBV7-2 to TRBJ2-1; 8 positions agree with TRBD2. The length of the CDR3 is 17 residues. The V segment lost 4 bases and the J segment 1 base; nucleotides outside the gene matches: 9. Germline V gene data show CDR1 as SGHTA and CDR2 as FQGNSA. The variable domain in full, with the rest retrieved from reference TRBV7-2 and TRBJ2-1, is GAGVSQSPSNKVTEKGKDVELRCDPISGHTALYWYRQSLGQGLEFLIYFQGNSAPDKSGLPSDRFSAERTGGSVSTLTIQRTQQEDSAVYLCASSSTSGLLSYNEQFFGPGTRLTVL.

As regards this clonotype: Sequence at one end of the junction differs from germline and may be a read error. This chain joins TRBV6-1 and TRBJ2-4; possibly TRBD1 for D (7 bases). The CDR3 contains 14 residues. Germline-derived CDR1 and CDR2 are MNHNS and SASEGT. The CDR3 coding sequence is TGTGCGAGCGGAGGGGGACAGCAAGGGGAGATTCAGTACTTT. This translates into CASGGGQQGEIQYF.